This T cell receptor (beta chain) was captured by sequencing in a study of siplizumab effects on memory and regulatory T cells (dated by TCRdb to between 2019 and 2020). For context, the study as a whole: The effect of the anti-CD2 antibody siplizumab on alloreactive T-cell subsets was examined in allogeneic mixed lymphocyte reactions constructed from human PBMCs.

V and J lose 4 bases and 4 bases, and a span of 13 bases separates them. From its cysteine to its phenylalanine, the CDR3 spans 14 amino acids. Only CDR3 DNA is held: 42 bases, read in frame from base 1. Sequences MGHDK (CDR1) and SYGVNS (CDR2) are obtained from the germline V gene. Sorted unstimulated T cells, along with proliferating T cells recovered from mixed lymphocyte reactions, underwent TCRbeta CDR3 sequencing. Fresh whole blood from ten HLA-typed healthy donors was used as the source from which PBMCs were isolated. On the study overall, not on this receptor specifically: About 75-97% of proliferating CD4+ or CD8+ clones could not be given a naive or memory phenotype. Because sequences below about 10^-5 frequency were poorly captured, only a minor fraction of alloreactive clones could be mapped to unstimulated subsets. Whether proliferating Tregs from siplizumab cultures actually had suppressive function was not functionally confirmed. Compared with memory T cells, unstimulated naive T cells appeared more diverse, and naive cells seemed to make a substantial contribution to the alloresponse. Among mappable alloreactive CD4+ clones, an average Treg-derived fraction of 68.8% was observed with siplizumab, compared with roughly 28% in control reactions. The cumulative frequency of alloreactive sequences that could be traced back to unstimulated CD4+ memory T cells was significantly reduced by siplizumab.

Preparation of the library involved the immunoSEQ multiplex PCR assay. About 10^5 TCR templates per sample were assayed by the deep sequencing platform. Genomic DNA extracted from sorted T cells was used for TCRbeta CDR3 sequencing. Per the original workflow: Clonal analysis of TCRbeta CDR3 data was done in the R programming language. Comparing unstimulated samples against CFSE-low samples taken after the reaction was how alloreactive CD4+ and CD8+ clones were defined. By matching sequences to the repertoires of sorted unstimulated Treg and non-Treg cells, each alloreactive CD4+ clone was assigned a regulatory or non-regulatory origin. TCRdb took over this immuneACCESS table, retaining in-frame rearrangements with V and J assigned. Such tables are incomplete; in checked studies, under half of the missing clones stem from an unresolved V gene, and the remainder is unexplained. V and J calls and clone size are those listed in that table; D and trimming were worked out from the DNA. The sample table shows roughly 100,000 clones, and about 94% are seen once. The ten largest clones add up to 0.85% to 1.2% of the sample.

To note about this clone: It lacks a known antigen. Base qualities were left out, and no much larger clone turns up one base away.

The sample comprised CD4+ T cells sorted from blood. The sequence joins TRBV25-1 to TRBJ1-2; the D gene is perhaps TRBD1, from 6 matching bases. The receptor was derived from a human donor in good health. The CDR3 protein sequence reads: CASSVRQGSYGYTF. The DNA sequence reads TGTGCCAGCAGTGTAAGGCAGGGGAGCTATGGCTACACCTTC.